What follows are 15 T cell receptor beta chains derived from one specimen sequenced in a study of blood T cell repertoires in COVID-19. Clones were sequenced by immunoSEQ multiplex PCR, and TCRdb holds only the in-frame ones, with some missing. Of about 210,000 clones listed, 92% were seen once; the top ten hold more than 0.95%. The specimen was peripheral blood. The source is a man younger than 45 with acute or convalescent COVID-19.

A note on this clone: Compared with germline, one end of the junction differs, possibly owing to a read error. This chain connects TRBV7-9 to TRBJ1-1; D gene uncertain. This CDR3 spans 13 amino acids. The V gene's germline CDR1 is SEHNR and CDR2 FQNEAQ (reference sequence). DNA of the CDR3: TGTGCCAGCAGCTTATTGGAGAACTCTGAAGCTTTCTTT. Amino acid sequence: CASSLLENSEAFF.

The gene calls are TRBV6-2 or TRBV6-3 and TRBJ1-5; D uncertain. Trimming removed 5 bases from V and 1 base from J, with 9 bases in between. The CDR3 has 14 residues. CDR1 MNHEY and CDR2 SVGEGT come from the germline V gene. CDR3 sequence (DNA): TGTGCCAGCAGTCCGAACACGAGCAATCAGCCCCAGCATTTT. Translating it yields CASSPNTSNQPQHF.

Worth noting for this clone: One end of the junction varies from germline; a read error may be responsible. V usage is TRBV28 and J usage is TRBJ1-1, with TRBD1 as a possible D gene (5 bases). This CDR3 contains 15 residues. Looked up from germline, CDR1 is MDHEN and CDR2 is SYDVKM. CDR3 sequence reads: CASRGQRAGSGLLGF. CDR3 coding DNA: TGTGCCAGCAGGGGGCAGAGGGCGGGATCCGGGTTATTGGGCTTT. The whole variable domain, remainder taken from reference TRBV28 and TRBJ1-1, is DVKVTQSSRYLVKRTGEKVFLECVQDMDHENMFWYRQDPGLGLRLIYFSYDVKMKEKGDIPEGYSVSREKKERFSLILESASTNQTSMYLCASRGQRAGSGLLGFGQGTRLTVV.

This chain links TRBV19 with TRBJ1-4, with D unclear. The CDR3 extends over 13 amino acids. Germline values: CDR1 LNHDA, CDR2 SQIVND (reference sequence). Trimming cost V 3 bases and J 7 bases, with 9 bases left between them. CDR3 in DNA: TGTGCCAGTAGTATGGCCAGCGGTGAAAAACTGTTTTTT. This translates into CASSMASGEKLFF.

The genes are TRBV10-3 and TRBJ1-6; D is ambiguous. The CDR3 covers 18 residues. From germline, CDR1 is ENHRY and CDR2 SYGVKD. Trimming cost V 6 bases and J 5 bases, with 23 bases left between them. CDR3 sequence reads: CAIRAYERELPNNSPLHF. The CDR3 nucleotides read TGTGCCATCAGAGCATATGAGAGGGAATTACCAAATAATTCACCCCTCCACTTT.

This clone was seen a few times. V and J are TRBV12-3 or TRBV12-4 and TRBJ1-1; 8 bases agree with TRBD1. The J segment lost 6 bases and the V segment lost 3 bases, leaving 3 bases of the junction unmatched. There are 13 residues in the CDR3. In DNA form, the CDR3 reads TGTGCCAGCAGTTTCGAACAGGGGGCTGAAGCTTTCTTT. Translated, it gives CASSFEQGAEAFF.

This chain joins TRBV19 and TRBJ1-4; D is unclear. The ends were cut back, 4 bases at V and 3 bases at J, with 9 bases in the middle. This CDR3 has 14 residues. Germline CDR1 reads LNHDA; CDR2 reads SQIVND (reference sequence). The DNA of the CDR3 is TGTGCCAGTAGTAAGTCCCAGTCTAATGAAAAACTGTTTTTT. The encoded protein is CASSKSQSNEKLFF.

The chain is built from TRBV18 and TRBJ1-5; a weak D match, TRBD1 (5 bases). The V gene's germline CDR1 is KGHSH and CDR2 LQKENI. This CDR3 spans 15 amino acids. The V gene lost 1 base and the J gene lost 3 bases, with 10 bases spanning the gap. CDR3 residues: CASSPQSTDNQPQHF. The CDR3 DNA sequence: TGTGCCAGCTCACCACAGTCGACAGACAATCAGCCCCAGCATTTT.

The genes are TRBV9 and TRBJ2-3; 9 bases map to TRBD1. CDR3 size: 16 residues. CDR1 SGDLS and CDR2 YYNGEE come from the germline V gene. Trimming took 4 bases from V and 5 from J; bases not matched to a gene: 11. CDR3 nucleotides: TGTGCCAGCAGCCCTCAGGGGACAGGGTTGGGAGATACGCAGTATTTT. Translating gives CASSPQGTGLGDTQYF.

The J gene is TRBJ1-2, the V gene TRBV18, with 8 bases fitting TRBD1. Germline CDR1 is KGHSH and CDR2 is LQKENI. The CDR3 covers 14 residues. V lost 3 bases to trimming and J lost 8 bases; unmatched junction nucleotides: 8. The CDR3 loop reads CASSPQQGDRGYTF. Here the CDR3 DNA reads TGTGCCAGCTCACCGCAACAGGGGGATCGCGGCTACACCTTC.

The chain links TRBV30 to TRBJ2-3; 10 bases are a match to TRBD2. Germline values: CDR1 GTSNPN, CDR2 SVGIG (reference sequence). The ends lost 1 base at V and 2 bases at J; junction bases unmatched: 3. The CDR3 loop spans 15 amino acids. The CDR3 region has the DNA TGTGCCTGGAGTGCAGGGACTAGCGTCACAGATACGCAGTATTTT. This codes for CAWSAGTSVTDTQYF.

The chain couples TRBV18 to TRBJ1-2; D perhaps matches TRBD1 (6 bases). Trimming pared 2 bases from V and 8 bases from J, leaving 9 bases between. The length of the CDR3 is 12 residues. CDR1 and CDR2 (germline): KGHSH, LQKENI. CDR3 nucleotide sequence: TGTGCCAGCTCACCAGTGGACAGCGGCTACACCTTC. Translated, it gives CASSPVDSGYTF.

V and J are TRBV5-6 and TRBJ1-6; no reliable D call. V lost 5 bases, J lost 10 bases, and 13 bases lay in between. The CDR3 sequence is 13 residues long. CDR1 and CDR2 from the germline V gene are SGHDT and YYEEEE. CDR3 sequence (DNA): TGTGCCAGCAGGTCACTAGGGATATCACCCCTCCACTTT. Protein: CASRSLGISPLHF.

This sequence joins TRBV30 and TRBJ1-2; D call uncertain. Trimming pared 1 base from V and 7 bases from J, leaving 19 bases between. Germline V CDR1 and CDR2: GTSNPN, SVGIG (reference sequence). The CDR3 covers 15 residues. The DNA of the CDR3 is TGTGCCTGGAGTGGGCTAGTCTCTCTATCGGGTGGCTACACCTTC. Translation: CAWSGLVSLSGGYTF.

The gene calls are TRBV19 and TRBJ2-7; TRBD1 is a possible D gene (5 bases). The V gene lost 5 bases and the J gene lost 6 bases, with 20 bases spanning the gap. The germline V gene encodes CDR1 LNHDA and CDR2 SQIVND (reference sequence). The CDR3 is made up of 15 amino acids. The CDR3 DNA reads TGTGCCAGTAGTGCTGCGACAGTGACGATAGTCGAGCAGTACTTC. It translates to CASSAATVTIVEQYF.